One and the same sample provided the 8 T cell receptor beta chains below, sequenced in a study of blood T cell repertoires in COVID-19 (TCRdb year 2020). To prepare the library, the immunoSEQ multiplex PCR assay was applied. Imported from immuneACCESS, the table was reduced by TCRdb to in-frame sequences with V and J called. These copies leave out some clones; in studies compared against another copy, an unresolved V gene accounts for under half, and the cause of the remainder is not known. Here the sample has about 240,000 clones; roughly nine tenths occur a single time. 5.5% to 8% of the sample lies in the top ten. The specimen sequenced was peripheral blood. These TCRs come from a man between 60 and 70 years old with acute or convalescent COVID-19.

This clone has just a few counts. The rearrangement links TRBV5-4 to TRBJ2-7; maybe TRBD2 (7 bases). Germline V gene data show CDR1 as SGHNT and CDR2 as YYREEE (reference sequence). The V end lost 3 bases, the J end lost 7 bases, and 17 bases lay between the germline ends. The CDR3 runs 14 residues. The CDR3 loop is CASSSLRGRGEQYF. The CDR3 bases are TGTGCCAGCAGCTCGCTACGGGGGCGGGGGGAGCAGTACTTC.

Concerning this clone: At one end, the junction sequence differs from germline, possibly due to a read error. V gene TRBV28 combines with J gene TRBJ1-1; possibly TRBD1 for D (5 bases). Germline V gene data show CDR1 as MDHEN and CDR2 as SYDVKM. The CDR3 extends over 13 amino acids. CDR3 in amino acids: CASSIPGLGQSLF. CDR3 bases: TGTGCCAGCAGTATTCCGGGACTTGGCCAGTCGCTCTTT.

This chain links TRBV7-3 with TRBJ2-1; D is perhaps TRBD1 (6 bases). This CDR3 is built from 15 residues. Germline CDR1 and CDR2: SGHTA and FQGTGA. Between the trimmed V and J ends, which lost 5 bases and 2 bases, there was a span of 13 bases. CDR3 loop: CASSPATGPYNEQFF. For the CDR3, the DNA is TGTGCCAGCAGCCCAGCGACAGGACCCTACAATGAGCAGTTCTTC.

This clone was detected once. CDR3 bases: TGTGCCAGCAGTTTTGGCCTCAGCAATCAGCCCCAGCATTTT. Encoded protein: CASSFGLSNQPQHF. The genes are TRBV6-2 or TRBV6-3 and TRBJ1-5, with D uncertain. CDR1 is MNHEY, CDR2 SVGEGT, per germline. V was shortened by 4 bases and J by 1 base, with 8 bases between the two germline ends. The CDR3 consists of 14 residues.

As concerns this clone: The same CDR3 is also encoded by other DNA sequences in this sample. The chain carries TRBV28 and TRBJ2-7; TRBD2 aligns across 12 bases. Germline V lookup: CDR1 MDHEN, CDR2 SYDVKM. The CDR3 has 15 residues. The V and J ends lost 5 bases and 3 bases, in that order; junction bases with no gene match: 5. CDR3 DNA sequence: TGTGCCAGCAGTCTACTGACTAGCGGGAGCTACGAGCAGTACTTC. Translation gives CASSLLTSGSYEQYF.

The V and J genes are TRBV18 and TRBJ1-1, with TRBD1 matching 7 bases. The CDR3 contains 15 residues. V gave up 1 base and J gave up 0 bases; unmatched junction bases: 2. Germline V lookup: CDR1 KGHSH, CDR2 LQKENI. The CDR3 is CASSPQGAMNTEAFF. The CDR3 nucleotides are TGTGCCAGCTCACCACAGGGGGCGATGAACACTGAAGCTTTCTTT. The full variable domain, in which reference TRBV18 and TRBJ1-1 provide the parts outside the CDR3, is NAGVMQNPRHLVRRRGQEARLRCSPMKGHSHVYWYRQLPEEGLKFMVYLQKENIIDESGMPKERFSAEFPKEGPSILRIQQVVRGDSAAYFCASSPQGAMNTEAFFGQGTRLTVV.

The rearrangement links TRBV4-2 to TRBJ2-7; 10 nucleotides match TRBD2. The CDR3 is 15 amino acids. V shed 4 bases, J shed 0 bases, and the junction held 3 bases outside the gene matches. Germline V gene data show CDR1 as LGHNA and CDR2 as YNFKEQ. The CDR3 spells CASSRGTSDSYEQYF. As DNA, the CDR3 is TGTGCCAGCAGCCGCGGGACTAGCGACTCCTACGAGCAGTACTTC.

The rearrangement uses TRBV6-5 and TRBJ2-7; no reliable D call. Germline V gives CDR1 MNHEY, CDR2 SVGAGI. The ends were cut back, 10 bases at V and 3 bases at J, with 19 bases in the middle. The CDR3 extends over 14 amino acids. DNA for the CDR3: TGTGCCATCTTTCGAGACAACAACATCTACGAGCAGTACTTC. The encoded protein is CAIFRDNNIYEQYF.